The entry that follows covers one TCR beta chain sequence. During active infection, Seattle patients enrolled and were then monitored through disease. The entry originates in a study of blood T cell repertoires in COVID-19. In the authors' methods: Estimation of nucleated cell counts relied on the amplification of reference gene primers. Here immunoSEQ multiplex PCR was the method, and the copy in TCRdb shows in-frame clones only, minus some. For V, J and clone size, that table is used; D and trimming come from the DNA. The repertoire includes over 90,000 clones, 87% of them detected once, and under 6.5% sits in the top ten. This clonotype was obtained from a woman between 50 and 59 years old with COVID-19, enrolled during active disease. The sample consisted of peripheral blood.

The CDR3 coding sequence is TGTGCCACTACCCTCACAGGAGTTGGCGGTACCTCAGCCCTCCACTTT. Translation gives CATTLTGVGGTSALHF. The chain couples TRBV19 to TRBJ1-6, with TRBD1 as a possible D gene (5 bases). V was shortened by 10 bases and J by 14 bases, with 30 bases between the two germline ends. CDR1 and CDR2 from the germline V gene are LNHDA and SQIVND (reference sequence). This CDR3 spans 16 amino acids.